These T cell receptor beta chains were read from a single sample in a study of T-cell memory formation after mild COVID-19. TCRdb redid the calling of the 5' RACE reads with MiXCR, one entry per CDR3 protein. Among 250,000 to 300,000 distinct CDR3 sequences listed, 15% to 20% were seen once. Sample: PBMCs or a T cell subset sorted from them (not recorded which). The receptor set was obtained from a man between 18 and 29 years old who had mild COVID-19 (a few samples of this study predate the infection). Cell type and time point are not known. Both conserved end residues are part of each CDR3. The order of the fields is CDR3 protein, CDR3 DNA, D gene, J gene, V gene, clone size. D genes are given only for firm matches. A clone size is listed for some rows: how often the clone was seen (once, few, many), or a class if it is expanded.

CASSSWASEIETQYF | TGTGCCAGCAGCTCGTGGGCTAGCGAAATTGAGACCCAGTACTTC | . | TRBJ2-5 | TRBV7-2 | few
CAISAPSGTGGYADTQYF | TGTGCCATCAGTGCCCCGTCCGGGACAGGGGGTTACGCAGATACGCAGTATTTT | TRBD1 | TRBJ2-3 | TRBV10-3 | few
CASSLGSTTSTDTQYF | TGCGCCAGCAGCTTGGGCAGTACGACTAGCACAGATACGCAGTATTTT | . | TRBJ2-3 | TRBV5-1 | few
CASSRGQYTDTQYF | TGTGCCAGCAGCCGCGGACAGTACACAGATACGCAGTATTTT | . | TRBJ2-3 | TRBV7-7 | .
CASSMDSNEKLFF | TGTGCCAGCAGTATGGACAGTAATGAAAAACTGTTTTTT | . | TRBJ1-4 | TRBV6-5 | .
CASSQMRWRTGAQNTEAFF | TGTGCCAGCAGCCAAATGAGATGGCGGACAGGGGCTCAGAACACTGAAGCTTTCTTT | TRBD1 | TRBJ1-1 | TRBV14 | .
CASSPLAGGSADTQYF | TGTGCCAGCAGCCCCTTAGCGGGGGGGTCGGCAGATACGCAGTATTTT | TRBD2 | TRBJ2-3 | TRBV6-5 | few
CSARRGSLNNQPQHF | TGCAGTGCTAGAAGAGGTTCCCTCAATAATCAGCCCCAGCATTTT | . | TRBJ1-5 | TRBV20-1 | .
CASRRQGSYEQYF | TGTGCCAGCAGGCGACAGGGCTCCTACGAGCAGTACTTC | TRBD1 | TRBJ2-7 | TRBV27 | many
CASSETGDYGYTF | TGCGCCAGCAGCGAGACAGGGGACTATGGCTACACCTTC | TRBD1 | TRBJ1-2 | TRBV5-1 | few
CASSYWGGHTGELFF | TGTGCCAGCAGTTATTGGGGGGGCCACACCGGGGAGCTGTTTTTT | . | TRBJ2-2 | TRBV6-5 | once
CASGPLGGSDTQYF | TGTGCCAGCGGCCCCCTCGGCGGGTCAGATACGCAGTATTTT | . | TRBJ2-3 | TRBV5-5 | .
CASSTQTGELFF | TGTGCCAGCAGTACTCAGACCGGGGAGCTGTTTTTT | . | TRBJ2-2 | TRBV12-3/TRBV12-4 | few
CSVEFGEPYEQYF | TGCAGCGTTGAATTTGGAGAACCCTACGAGCAGTACTTC | . | TRBJ2-7 | TRBV29-1 | .
CASSLRTGGSYGYTF | TGTGCCAGCAGTCTACGGACAGGGGGCAGCTATGGCTACACCTTC | TRBD1 | TRBJ1-2 | TRBV6-5 | many
CASSSKQGMGEKLFF | TGTGCCAGCAGCTCGAAACAGGGGATGGGTGAAAAACTGTTTTTT | TRBD1 | TRBJ1-4 | TRBV7-9 | .
CASSSAVANYGYTF | TGCGCCAGCAGCTCGGCGGTAGCTAACTATGGCTACACCTTC | . | TRBJ1-2 | TRBV4-1 | .
CSALTGFQDTQYF | TGCAGTGCTCTGACAGGGTTTCAAGATACGCAGTATTTT | TRBD1 | TRBJ2-3 | TRBV20-1 | few
CSASLPGPSEQYF | TGCAGTGCCAGCCTTCCCGGGCCATCAGAGCAGTACTTC | . | TRBJ2-7 | TRBV20-1 | .
CASRRQRSGTGYNSPLHF | TGTGCCAGCAGGCGCCAACGATCCGGGACAGGCTATAATTCACCCCTCCACTTT | TRBD1 | TRBJ1-6 | TRBV6-5 | few
CASSPGAEAFF | TGTGCCAGCAGCCCCGGGGCTGAAGCTTTCTTT | . | TRBJ1-1 | TRBV12-3/TRBV12-4 | many
CASSYLGQAYGYTF | TGTGCCAGCAGTTACCTTGGACAGGCTTATGGCTACACCTTC | TRBD1 | TRBJ1-2 | TRBV6-6 | .
CSASRLAGKTDNEQFF | TGCAGTGCTTCGAGACTTGCGGGGAAAACTGACAATGAGCAGTTCTTC | . | TRBJ2-1 | TRBV20-1 | .
CASSGEDRGQETQYF | TGTGCCAGCAGCGGGGAAGACAGGGGCCAAGAGACCCAGTACTTC | TRBD1 | TRBJ2-5 | TRBV9 | .
CASSPTGTGAYGYTF | TGTGCCAGCAGCCCAACCGGGACAGGGGCTTATGGCTACACCTTC | TRBD1 | TRBJ1-2 | TRBV7-2 | .
CSVAADYGYTF | TGCAGCGTTGCAGCTGACTATGGCTACACCTTC | . | TRBJ1-2 | TRBV29-1 | .
CASSDPLRGFGGGRETQYF | TGCGCCAGCAGTGACCCCCTTAGAGGGTTCGGGGGGGGCCGCGAGACCCAGTACTTC | TRBD2 | TRBJ2-5 | TRBV10-2 | .
CASSRGGQGAHYGYTF | TGTGCCAGCAGCCGTGGGGGGCAGGGGGCCCACTATGGCTACACCTTC | TRBD1 | TRBJ1-2 | TRBV12-3/TRBV12-4 | few
CASSVVWGELAKNIQYF | TGTGCCAGCAGCGTAGTTTGGGGGGAACTAGCCAAAAACATTCAGTACTTC | . | TRBJ2-4 | TRBV7-8 | few
CASSDSYGEQFF | TGTGCCAGCAGTGACTCATACGGGGAGCAGTTCTTC | . | TRBJ2-1 | TRBV6-4 | few
CASSLVTGTGELFF | TGTGCCAGCAGCTTAGTTACAGGAACCGGGGAGCTGTTTTTT | . | TRBJ2-2 | TRBV7-6 | many
CSASILTGYYEQYF | TGCAGTGCTAGCATACTGACAGGGTACTACGAGCAGTACTTC | TRBD1 | TRBJ2-7 | TRBV20-1 | .
CASSYRGKGRYEQYF | TGTGCCAGCAGTTATAGAGGGAAGGGAAGGTACGAGCAGTACTTC | . | TRBJ2-7 | TRBV6-5 | .
CAISVDTYQPQHF | TGTGCCATCAGCGTGGACACCTATCAGCCCCAGCATTTT | . | TRBJ1-5 | TRBV10-3 | .
CASRTASSSYNSPLHF | TGCGCCAGCAGGACAGCTTCTAGCTCCTATAATTCACCCCTCCACTTT | . | TRBJ1-6 | TRBV4-3 | .
CASSGGGGYGYTF | TGTGCCAGCAGCGGTGGTGGGGGCTATGGCTACACCTTC | . | TRBJ1-2 | TRBV7-8 | .
CASSGGLANEKLFF | TGTGCCAGCAGTGGGGGGCTTGCTAATGAAAAACTGTTTTTT | . | TRBJ1-4 | TRBV6-4 | many
CASSPLEASYNSPLHF | TGTGCCAGCTCACCGTTGGAAGCCTCCTATAATTCACCCCTCCACTTT | . | TRBJ1-6 | TRBV18 | .
CASSLGSEPRSYGYTF | TGCGCCAGCAGCCTAGGCTCTGAGCCGCGTAGCTATGGCTACACCTTC | . | TRBJ1-2 | TRBV5-1 | few
CASSLYQDTQYF | TGTGCCAGCAGCTTGTATCAGGATACGCAGTATTTT | . | TRBJ2-3 | TRBV5-8 | .
CASSYASGNNQPQHF | TGTGCCAGCAGTTACGCCTCCGGGAACAATCAGCCCCAGCATTTT | . | TRBJ1-5 | TRBV6-5 | .
CASRLRLAPQETQYF | TGTGCCAGCAGGCTCCGACTAGCGCCTCAAGAGACCCAGTACTTC | TRBD2 | TRBJ2-5 | TRBV6-2/TRBV6-3 | .
CASSLREAGELFF | TGCGCCAGCAGCTTGAGGGAGGCCGGGGAGCTGTTTTTT | . | TRBJ2-2 | TRBV5-1 | few
CASSLEVTQYF | TGTGCCAGCAGCTTAGAGGTGACCCAGTACTTC | . | TRBJ2-5 | TRBV7-2 | few
CASRSNDAGRFDTQYF | TGTGCCAGCAGATCGAACGACGCAGGTCGTTTCGATACGCAGTATTTT | . | TRBJ2-3 | TRBV12-3/TRBV12-4 | few
CSVEGVAPSLYGYTF | TGCAGCGTTGAAGGGGTGGCGCCGTCCCTCTATGGCTACACCTTC | . | TRBJ1-2 | TRBV29-1 | .
CASTKAGTSGPPRDTQYF | TGTGCCAGCACCAAGGCCGGTACTAGCGGGCCTCCCAGAGATACGCAGTATTTT | TRBD2 | TRBJ2-3 | TRBV28 | few
CASVQGDPTNEKLFF | TGCGCCAGCGTACAGGGGGATCCAACTAATGAAAAACTGTTTTTT | TRBD1 | TRBJ1-4 | TRBV5-1 | few
CASSVPTGVNTEAFF | TGCGCCAGCAGCGTACCGACAGGGGTGAACACTGAAGCTTTCTTT | TRBD1 | TRBJ1-1 | TRBV5-1 | few
CASSQDRGTGDNSPLHF | TGCGCCAGCAGCCAAGATCGGGGGACAGGGGATAATTCACCCCTCCACTTT | TRBD1 | TRBJ1-6 | TRBV4-3 | few
CASMLEGGEETQYF | TGCGCCAGCATGTTGGAAGGCGGAGAAGAGACCCAGTACTTC | . | TRBJ2-5 | TRBV5-1 | many
CTSSPTEGLAQYF | TGTACCAGCAGCCCGACGGAAGGATTGGCCCAGTACTTC | . | TRBJ2-5 | TRBV7-2 | .
CATAGATGGVNEQFF | TGTGCCACCGCGGGGGCGACAGGGGGTGTCAATGAGCAGTTCTTC | TRBD1 | TRBJ2-1 | TRBV15 | few
CASSLASLIETQYF | TGTGCCAGCAGCTTAGCGTCCCTCATAGAGACCCAGTACTTC | . | TRBJ2-5 | TRBV7-6 | many
CASSPVMGEGYTF | TGTGCCAGCTCACCAGTGATGGGAGAGGGCTACACCTTC | . | TRBJ1-2 | TRBV18 | few
CASNLQSSGANVLTF | TGTGCCAGCAACTTGCAGAGCTCTGGGGCCAACGTCCTGACTTTC | . | TRBJ2-6 | TRBV5-5 | .
CASSGGMEETQYF | TGTGCCAGCAGCGGGGGTATGGAAGAGACCCAGTACTTC | . | TRBJ2-5 | TRBV9 | .